These 9 T cell receptor beta chains were all obtained from the same sample, sequenced in a study of regulatory T cells. Study observations and caveats: In CD3G-deficient patients, conventional CD4+ T cells were enriched for hydrophobic CDR3 residues at positions 6 and 7.

The primer mix had 52 TRBV and 13 TRBJ primers. Generated by immunoSEQ multiplex PCR, the TCRdb table keeps only in-frame clones and is missing some. The repertoire consists of about 35,000 clones, with around 91% occurring once and the leading ten covering roughly 2.2%. No antigen has been identified for these receptors. Sequencing was carried out using conventional CD4+ T cells sorted from blood. These TCRs come from a person in their late teens or twenties with CD3G deficiency.

The V gene is TRBV6-1, the J gene TRBJ1-1, with D hard to call. V shed 4 bases and J shed 3 bases, with 6 bases lying between them. From germline, CDR1 is MNHNS and CDR2 SASEGT. This CDR3 is 12 amino acids long. The CDR3 loop reads CASSAPYTEAFF. The CDR3 DNA sequence: TGTGCCAGCAGTGCACCCTACACTGAAGCTTTCTTT.

The V and J genes are TRBV28 and TRBJ2-7; D assignment may be TRBD1 or TRBD2 (5 bases each). The CDR3 runs 15 residues. The germline CDR1 and CDR2 sequences are MDHEN and SYDVKM. V was trimmed by 2 bases and J by 2 bases, leaving 13 bases between them. CDR3 DNA sequence: TGTGCCAGCAGTTTAGGGACCAAGGGGACCTACGAGCAGTACTTC. Translated: CASSLGTKGTYEQYF.

The rearrangement joins TRBV6-6 to TRBJ2-7; D gene ambiguous. Germline-derived CDR1 and CDR2 are MNHNY and SVGAGI (reference sequence). CDR3 length: 13 amino acids. Deletions cut 2 bases from V and 9 bases from J, with 14 bases between. The CDR3, as DNA: TGTGCCAGCAGTTACGGAATCACCATAGGGCAGTACTTC. This gives the protein CASSYGITIGQYF.

The chain has TRBV5-1 and TRBJ2-2; 7 positions agree with TRBD1. With 1 base clipped from V and 6 bases from J, the junction kept 3 bases outside the gene matches. CDR3 length: 14 amino acids. Germline assignment: CDR1 SGHRS and CDR2 YFSETQ. The CDR3, as DNA: TGCGCCAGCAGCTTGAGACAGGGTGCCGGGGAGCTGTTTTTT. This translates into CASSLRQGAGELFF.

This clone was seen only a few times. The chain is built from TRBV28 and TRBJ2-2; D not certain. Germline V gene sequence: CDR1 MDHEN, CDR2 SYDVKM. Deletions cut 7 bases from V and 6 bases from J, with 12 bases between. This CDR3 is built from 13 residues. CDR3 region: CASKKSVSGELFF. The CDR3 region has the DNA TGTGCCAGCAAGAAGAGCGTTTCCGGGGAGCTGTTTTTT.

This clone was seen a single time. The chain combines TRBV5-1 with TRBJ2-7, with 11 bases identical to TRBD2. J lost 0 bases, V lost 4 bases, and 3 bases had no gene match. Germline CDR1 is SGHRS and CDR2 is YFSETQ. The CDR3 sequence is 15 residues long. The CDR3 DNA follows: TGCGCCAGCAGCCCACTAGCGGGGGCCTCCTACGAGCAGTACTTC. This gives the protein CASSPLAGASYEQYF.

The CDR3 region is CASSRTGRLSPEQYF. The CDR3 DNA reads TGTGCCAGCAGCCGAACCGGGAGATTAAGCCCCGAGCAGTACTTC. This chain connects TRBV28 to TRBJ2-7; possible D gene TRBD2, 6 bases. The CDR3 is made up of 15 amino acids. Trimming stripped 6 bases from V and 6 bases from J, with 21 bases between. CDR1 is MDHEN and CDR2 is SYDVKM in the germline V gene. Together with reference TRBV28 and TRBJ2-7, the CDR3 gives the full variable domain: DVKVTQSSRYLVKRTGEKVFLECVQDMDHENMFWYRQDPGLGLRLIYFSYDVKMKEKGDIPEGYSVSREKKERFSLILESASTNQTSMYLCASSRTGRLSPEQYFGPGTRLTVT.

V and J are TRBV5-1 and TRBJ2-2; D unclear. The V and J ends lost 0 bases and 6 bases respectively, with 6 bases between them. Germline V gives CDR1 SGHRS, CDR2 YFSETQ. This CDR3 has 13 residues. CDR3 DNA sequence: TGCGCCAGCAGCTTGGACGGACCCGGGGAGCTGTTTTTT. This gives the protein CASSLDGPGELFF.

The chain joins TRBV6-1 to TRBJ1-1, with a tentative D call TRBD1 (5 bases). Germline V gene lookup returns CDR1 MNHNS and CDR2 SASEGT. The CDR3 sequence is 12 residues long. V was trimmed by 10 bases and J by 4 bases, leaving 13 bases between them. The CDR3 DNA sequence: TGTGCCATCACCCAGGGAGGCACTGAAGCTTTCTTT. Translated: CAITQGGTEAFF.